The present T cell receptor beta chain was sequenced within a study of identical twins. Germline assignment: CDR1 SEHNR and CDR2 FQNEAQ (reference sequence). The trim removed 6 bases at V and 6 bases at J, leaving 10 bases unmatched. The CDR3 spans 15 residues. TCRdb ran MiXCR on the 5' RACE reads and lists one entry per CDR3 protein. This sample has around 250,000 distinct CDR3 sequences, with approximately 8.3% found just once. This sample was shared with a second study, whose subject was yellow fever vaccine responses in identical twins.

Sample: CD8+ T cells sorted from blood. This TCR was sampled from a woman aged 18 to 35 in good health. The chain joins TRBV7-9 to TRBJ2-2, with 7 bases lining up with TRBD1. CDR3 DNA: TGTGCCAGCAGTAGAACGGGACAGCCGCCCGGGGAGCTGTTTTTT. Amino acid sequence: CASSRTGQPPGELFF. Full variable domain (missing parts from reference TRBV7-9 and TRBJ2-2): DTGVSQNPRHKITKRGQNVTFRCDPISEHNRLYWYRQTLGQGPEFLTYFQNEAQLEKSRLLSDRFSAERPKGSFSTLEIQRTEQGDSAMYLCASSRTGQPPGELFFGEGSRLTVL.